This entry lists 20 T cell receptor beta chains sequenced from one sample in a study of vaccination and CD4 T cells after COVID-19. Their antigens remain unidentified. The Oncomine TCR Beta short-read assay sequenced DNA from cultured CD4+ T cells. TCRdb itself ran the PCR reads through MiXCR, one entry per CDR3 protein. This sample has about 19,000 distinct CDR3 sequences, with roughly three fifths found just once. The treatment is: approximately 9-day PBMC culture with coronavirus spike peptide pools or control peptides (ViraFEST assay). The material sequenced was CD4+ T cells from blood, cultured in vitro. The origin of the receptors is a human donor who had recovered from COVID-19.

The chain carries TRBV7-2 and TRBJ2-5; TRBD2 matches at 7 bases. V trimming: 5 bases; J trimming: 4 bases; junction bases outside the gene matches: 7. Germline loops: CDR1 SGHTA, CDR2 FQGNSA. This CDR3 spans 14 amino acids. The CDR3 region has the DNA TGTGCCAGCAGCACTGGGACGGGGGGAGAGACCCAGTACTTC. It translates to CASSTGTGGETQYF.

V usage is TRBV20-1 and J usage is TRBJ2-3; the D gene is possibly TRBD2 (5 bases). Germline CDR1 is DFQATT and CDR2 is SNEGSKA (reference sequence). CDR3 length equals 17 residues. V shed 1 base and J shed 2 bases, with 19 bases lying between them. The CDR3 DNA sequence: TGCAGTGCTAGAGTGCGGCCCCGGGCGGGTTTCACAGATACGCAGTATTTT. Amino acids: CSARVRPRAGFTDTQYF.

This clonotype was seen just once. J is TRBJ1-5 and V is TRBV5-6, with a weak D call TRBD1 (5 bases). The CDR3 runs 15 residues. Looked up from germline, CDR1 is SGHDT and CDR2 is YYEEEE. The germline V and J ends were trimmed by 1 base and 5 bases, with 13 bases remaining between them. CDR3 coding DNA: TGTGCCAGCAGCTTGAGGTATAGGGACGATCAGCCCCAGCATTTT. Translated, it gives CASSLRYRDDQPQHF.

The chain uses TRBV28 and TRBJ2-7, with TRBD1 identical over 7 bases. This CDR3 has 15 residues. V gave up 5 bases and J gave up 2 bases; unmatched junction bases: 9. Germline V gene data show CDR1 as MDHEN and CDR2 as SYDVKM. The CDR3 region has the DNA TGTGCCAGCAGTCCCGATCCCGGACAGGCCTACGAGCAGTACTTC. Encoded protein: CASSPDPGQAYEQYF.

This rearrangement joins TRBV6-5 to TRBJ2-5, with a weak D call TRBD2 (5 bases). Trimming removed 2 bases at V and 5 bases at J, with 6 bases between. The CDR3 has 12 amino acids. Germline lookup yields CDR1 MNHEY and CDR2 SVGAGI. CDR3 region: CASSYGEETQYF. DNA for the CDR3: TGTGCCAGCAGTTACGGGGAGGAGACCCAGTACTTC.

In its sample, this clonotype was seen a few times. The chain joins TRBV2 to TRBJ1-2, with D possibly TRBD1 on 5 matching bases. V was cut by 6 bases and J by 7 bases, with 9 bases left in between. The CDR3 extends over 11 amino acids. Germline V CDR1 and CDR2: SNHLY, FYNNEI. The CDR3 loop reads CASRLQAGYTF. The CDR3 nucleotides are TGTGCCAGCAGACTACAGGCTGGCTACACCTTC. The entire variable domain, with the rest obtained from reference TRBV2 and TRBJ1-2, is as follows: EPEVTQTPSHQVTQMGQEVILRCVPISNHLYFYWYRQILGQKVEFLVSFYNNEISEKSEIFDDQFSVERPDGSNFTLKIRSTKLEDSAMYFCASRLQAGYTFGSGTRLTVV.

J is TRBJ2-2 and V is TRBV2; 8 nucleotides match TRBD2. V was pared by 0 bases and J by 4 bases, with 4 bases of the junction left unmatched. The CDR3 is made up of 16 amino acids. Germline CDR1 is SNHLY and CDR2 is FYNNEI. CDR3: CASSEARLAGTGELFF. The CDR3 bases are TGTGCCAGCAGTGAAGCGAGGCTAGCGGGCACCGGGGAGCTGTTTTTT.

The chain employs TRBV20-1 and TRBJ2-5; unclear D gene. This CDR3 has 15 residues. Trimming removed 0 bases from V and 1 base from J, with 12 bases in between. Germline loops: CDR1 DFQATT, CDR2 SNEGSKA (reference sequence). CDR3 bases: TGCAGTGCTAGAGATCTGGCCACTCTCCAAGAGACCCAGTACTTC. As protein: CSARDLATLQETQYF.

The chain is built from TRBV12-3 or TRBV12-4 and TRBJ2-5, with D possibly called TRBD1 or TRBD2 (5 bases each). This CDR3 spans 15 amino acids. The V end was cut by 3 bases, the J end by 5 bases, with 16 bases between. CDR3 protein: CASSFGAGKGETQYF. For the CDR3, the DNA is TGTGCCAGCAGTTTTGGGGCCGGGAAGGGGGAGACCCAGTACTTC.

This chain links TRBV29-1 with TRBJ1-1; tentative D call: TRBD1 (5 bases). The CDR3 sequence is 13 residues long. V was trimmed by 2 bases and J by 6 bases, leaving 13 bases between them. CDR1 is SQVTM, CDR2 ANQGSEA, per germline. The CDR3: CSVERTLTAEAFF. The CDR3 coding sequence is TGCAGCGTTGAACGGACACTAACAGCTGAAGCTTTCTTT.

V is TRBV27 and J is TRBJ2-1; 8 positions match TRBD1. The V gene end was trimmed by 6 bases and the J gene end by 0 bases; junction bases not matched to a gene: 4. Germline V gives CDR1 MNHEY, CDR2 SMNVEV (reference sequence). The CDR3 loop spans 15 amino acids. CDR3 nucleotides: TGTGCCAGCAGCGGGACAGGAAGCTCCTACAATGAGCAGTTCTTC. This codes for CASSGTGSSYNEQFF.

This chain connects TRBV20-1 to TRBJ2-7; D remains unclear. V dropped 1 base and J dropped 6 bases, with 10 bases sitting between them. The CDR3 spans 12 residues. Germline CDR1 reads DFQATT; CDR2 reads SNEGSKA (reference sequence). Here the CDR3 reads CSARVQVGEQYF. The DNA for the CDR3 is TGCAGTGCTAGAGTGCAGGTGGGCGAGCAGTACTTC.

This clonotype was recorded a few times. The chain carries TRBV2 and TRBJ2-7; TRBD1 agrees at 9 bases. Germline assignment: CDR1 SNHLY and CDR2 FYNNEI. With V trimmed by 6 bases and J by 1 base, 7 bases remained unmatched. The CDR3 sequence is 15 residues long. DNA of the CDR3: TGTGCCAGCAGAAGGGACAGGGCAAGGTCCTACGAGCAGTACTTC. It yields the protein CASRRDRARSYEQYF.

The genes are TRBV12-3 or TRBV12-4 and TRBJ1-2, with D perhaps matching TRBD1 (5 bases). Trimming pared 7 bases from V and 4 bases from J, leaving 13 bases between. There are 13 residues in the CDR3. In DNA form, the CDR3 reads TGTGCCAGCACCCGACAGCGGTCCTATGGCTACACCTTC. This gives the protein CASTRQRSYGYTF.

This chain uses TRBV20-1 with TRBJ2-1; 14 nucleotides align to TRBD2. The V gene end was trimmed by 5 bases and the J gene end by 7 bases; junction bases not matched to a gene: 4. CDR3 length equals 14 residues. Germline V lookup: CDR1 DFQATT, CDR2 SNEGSKA (reference sequence). Here the CDR3 DNA reads TGCAGTGCTTTGACTAGCGGGAGGGGGAATGAGCAGTTCTTC. This encodes CSALTSGRGNEQFF.

This chain connects TRBV14 to TRBJ1-6; maybe TRBD1 (5 bases). This CDR3 has 16 amino acids. The germline V and J ends were trimmed by 4 bases and 7 bases, with 17 bases remaining between them. Looked up from germline, CDR1 is SGHDN and CDR2 is FVKESK. The CDR3 reads CASSPRGQEGNSPLHF. CDR3 bases: TGTGCCAGCAGCCCAAGGGGTCAGGAAGGCAATTCACCCCTCCACTTT.

The genes are TRBV6-2 or TRBV6-3 and TRBJ2-3, with TRBD2 identical over 7 bases. V lost 4 bases to trimming and J lost 10 bases; unmatched junction nucleotides: 11. Germline CDR1 and CDR2: MNHEY and SVGEGT. This CDR3 is built from 14 residues. The CDR3 DNA follows: TGTGCCAGCAGTTCTCGGATGGGGGGGGATGCGCAGTATTTT. Protein: CASSSRMGGDAQYF.

In its sample, this clonotype was seen a few times. The gene calls are TRBV12-3 or TRBV12-4 and TRBJ1-2; TRBD1 matches 7 bases. V lost 2 bases, J lost 4 bases, and 4 bases stayed unmatched. The CDR3 spans 14 residues. CDR3 sequence reads: CASSLSAGGYGYTF. The DNA for the CDR3 is TGTGCCAGCAGTTTATCCGCAGGGGGCTATGGCTACACCTTC.

The V call is TRBV7-6, the J call TRBJ1-2, with D unclear. V was shortened by 2 bases and J by 3 bases, with 7 bases between the two germline ends. CDR3 length equals 13 residues. Per the germline V gene, CDR1 is SGHVS and CDR2 is FNYEAQ. CDR3 nucleotides: TGTGCCAGCAGCTTATCCCGGGACTATGGCTACACCTTC. Its translation: CASSLSRDYGYTF.

This chain connects TRBV7-9 to TRBJ1-2; weak D call: TRBD1 (6 bases). Per germline, CDR1 SEHNR and CDR2 FQNEAQ (reference sequence). Trimming stripped 2 bases from V and 4 bases from J, with 8 bases between. The CDR3 sequence is 13 residues long. The CDR3 DNA reads as TGTGCCAGCAGCTTAAGGGGGGTCTATGGCTACACCTTC. Amino acids: CASSLRGVYGYTF.